This T cell receptor beta chain emerged from a study of PD-L1 blockade in urothelial cancer (dated by TCRdb to 2016 to 2017). Context from the whole study: All patients started therapy around 2014 and received atezolizumab 1,200 mg intravenously every 3 weeks. About 90% of the roughly 29 patients were males with bladder-origin urothelial cancer, and about 60% of the roughly 29 reported a prior smoking history. An ECOG performance status of 0 or 1 was recorded for the patients, and 0 to 3 prior chemotherapy regimens had been received by the patients. Blood samples were analyzed at 3 weeks after treatment start (second dose) and at 6 weeks after treatment start. Blood samples yielded a median of around 130,000 T cells and roughly 83,000 unique TCRs, with median clonality roughly 0.085. The study was an exploratory multi-omic analysis of somatic, immune and clinical correlates of response to PD-L1 blockade with atezolizumab in urothelial cancer. TCR sequencing covered pretreatment tumor samples and matched, serially collected peripheral blood taken before and after atezolizumab treatment. Durable clinical benefit meant progression-free survival longer than 6 months, and TCR features were also tested against progression-free and overall survival. In the same patients, whole exome sequencing and RNA sequencing of pretreatment tumors were performed in addition to TCR sequencing. About 10 patients reached durable clinical benefit, while about 19 patients did not. Twenty-nine patients had pretreatment blood TCR-seq, some 24 had at least one posttreatment blood collection, and some 24 had tumor TCR-seq. Study-level results and caveats: Improved progression-free and overall survival was found to be associated with pretreatment peripheral blood TCR clonality below the median. Small sample size (n of about 30) and many exploratory analyses mean the results are intended to be hypothesis-generating. Among patients with durable benefit, tumor-associated TCR clones showed greater expansion in peripheral blood 3 weeks after treatment started (n = 22, p = 0.022).

Synthetic TCR analog templates were spiked into each PCR to estimate absolute template abundance from read counts. Using the immunoSEQ assay, TCRbeta CDR3 regions were amplified from genomic DNA with bias-controlled V and J gene primers. Rearranged TCRbeta segments were sequenced at approximately 20X coverage. The authors' analysis ran thus. Sequencing errors were corrected by clustering, and CDR3s were annotated against IMGT so that V, D and J genes could be assigned. Out-of-frame and stop-codon sequences were excluded, and only productive TCRbeta rearrangements were used in downstream analyses. Clonality was computed as one minus Shannon entropy normalized by the log of the number of unique productive sequences. Fisher's exact test with Benjamini-Hochberg correction, using a cutoff of adjusted p below 0.01, was how clones that differed between time points or between blood and tumor were identified. TCRdb holds this immuneACCESS table with in-frame rearrangements only. Some clones are missing; in checked studies, unresolved V genes explain under half, and the rest has no known cause. V and J calls and clone size are as listed in that table; D and trimming were resolved from the DNA. The sample table contains around 70,000 clones; only one count was recorded for around four fifths of them. The ten largest clones represent 4.7% of the sample.

The cohort included 29 patients with locally advanced or metastatic urothelial carcinoma who were treated at Memorial Sloan Kettering on a trial protocol. Peripheral blood mononuclear cells were collected pretreatment and during treatment, with between 1 and 8 total time points per patient. The Qiagen DNeasy Blood extraction kit was used to purify genomic DNA from total PBMCs and from tumor samples. PBMCs were collected pretreatment and during treatment, and were isolated and stored as previously described. Turning to this clone: Its antigen has not been determined. No base-level quality is on record; no much larger clone is a single base apart.

Trimmed from V: 3 bases; trimmed from J: 1 base; junction bases lacking a gene match: 8. CDR1 and CDR2 are read off the germline V gene (reference sequence) as MNHEY and SMNVEV. The CDR3 goes from the cysteine to the phenylalanine over 18 residues. Only the CDR3 DNA stays, 54 bases, in frame from base 1. The TCR sequence derives from a man aged 65 to 85 with urothelial cancer. The chain was built from TRBV27 and TRBJ2-1; TRBD2 agrees with 11 junctional bases. Here the sequenced sample was PBMCs, taken around atezolizumab (anti-PD-L1) treatment. The base sequence is TGTGCCAGCAGTTTGGGCCTAGCGGGAGGATTTTCCTACAATGAGCAGTTCTTC. Its product reads: CASSLGLAGGFSYNEQFF.